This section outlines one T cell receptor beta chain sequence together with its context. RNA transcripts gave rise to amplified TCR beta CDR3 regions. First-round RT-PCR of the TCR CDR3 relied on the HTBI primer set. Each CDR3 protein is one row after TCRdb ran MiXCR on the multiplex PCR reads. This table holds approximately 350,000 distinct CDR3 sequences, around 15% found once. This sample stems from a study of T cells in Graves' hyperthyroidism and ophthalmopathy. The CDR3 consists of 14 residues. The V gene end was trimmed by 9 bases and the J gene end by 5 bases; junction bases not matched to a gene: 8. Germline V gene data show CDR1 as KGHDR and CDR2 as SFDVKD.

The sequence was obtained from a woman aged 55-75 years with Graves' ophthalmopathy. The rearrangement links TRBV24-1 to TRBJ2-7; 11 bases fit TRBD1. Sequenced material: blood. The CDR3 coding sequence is TGTGCCACCTCGAGGGGACAGGGGGGAGACGAGCAGTACTTC. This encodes CATSRGQGGDEQYF.